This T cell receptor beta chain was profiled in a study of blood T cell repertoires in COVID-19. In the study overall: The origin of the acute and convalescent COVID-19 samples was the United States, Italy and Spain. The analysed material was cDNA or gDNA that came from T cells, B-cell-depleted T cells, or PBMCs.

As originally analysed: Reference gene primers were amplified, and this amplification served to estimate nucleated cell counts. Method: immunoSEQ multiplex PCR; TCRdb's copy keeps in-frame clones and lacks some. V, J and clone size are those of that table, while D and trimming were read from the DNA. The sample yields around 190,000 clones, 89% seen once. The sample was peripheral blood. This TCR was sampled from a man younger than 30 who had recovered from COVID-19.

The CDR3 nucleotides are TGCGCCAGCAGCCAAGGAATGGGGCCCTACGAGCAGTACTTC. This sequence encodes CASSQGMGPYEQYF. V and J are TRBV4-3 and TRBJ2-7, with D tentatively TRBD1 (5 bases). Germline loops: CDR1 LGHNA, CDR2 YSLEER. This CDR3 contains 14 residues. V was trimmed by 1 base and J by 2 bases, leaving 9 bases between them.